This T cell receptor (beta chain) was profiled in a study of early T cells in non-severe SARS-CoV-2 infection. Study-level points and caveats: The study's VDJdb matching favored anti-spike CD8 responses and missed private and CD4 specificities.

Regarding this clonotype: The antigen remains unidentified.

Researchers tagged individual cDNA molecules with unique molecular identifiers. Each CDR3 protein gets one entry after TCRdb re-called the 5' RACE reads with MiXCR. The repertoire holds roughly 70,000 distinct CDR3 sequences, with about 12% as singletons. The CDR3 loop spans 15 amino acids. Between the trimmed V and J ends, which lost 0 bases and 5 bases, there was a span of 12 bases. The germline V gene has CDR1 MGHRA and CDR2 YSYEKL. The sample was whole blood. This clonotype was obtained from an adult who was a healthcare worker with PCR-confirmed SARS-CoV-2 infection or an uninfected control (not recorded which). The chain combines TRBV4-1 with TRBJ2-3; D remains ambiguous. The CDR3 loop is CASSQDIPTLDTQYF. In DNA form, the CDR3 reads TGCGCCAGCAGCCAAGATATCCCGACTTTAGATACGCAGTATTTT.